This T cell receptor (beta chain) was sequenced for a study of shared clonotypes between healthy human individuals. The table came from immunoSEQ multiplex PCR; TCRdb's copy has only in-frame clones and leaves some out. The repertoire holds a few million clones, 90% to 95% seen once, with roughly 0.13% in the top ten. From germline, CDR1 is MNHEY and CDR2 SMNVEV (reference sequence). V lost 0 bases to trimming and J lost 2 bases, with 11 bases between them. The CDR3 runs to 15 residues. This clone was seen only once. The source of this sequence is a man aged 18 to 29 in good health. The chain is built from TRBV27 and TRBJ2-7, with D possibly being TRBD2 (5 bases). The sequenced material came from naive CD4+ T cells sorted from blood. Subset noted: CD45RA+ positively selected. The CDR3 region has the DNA TGTGCCAGCAGTTTATCTACACTAGTCGCCTACGAGCAGTACTTC. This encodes CASSLSTLVAYEQYF.